These 26 T cell receptor beta chains originate from one sample sequenced in a study of OX40 agonist ivuxolimab in advanced cancers. Some clones are missing from TCRdb's copy, which holds only in-frame ones; the method was immunoSEQ multiplex PCR. The sample has about 30,000 clones; around nine tenths are singletons. Specimen: CD4+ or CD8+ T cells sorted from blood, collected in a trial of the OX40 agonist ivuxolimab. The receptors originated from an adult with an advanced solid tumor such as melanoma, head and neck, liver or kidney cancer.

J is TRBJ2-2 and V is TRBV10-2, with 8 bases aligning to TRBD2. Germline V gene sequence: CDR1 WSHSY, CDR2 SAAADI. The V gene end was trimmed by 3 bases and the J gene end by 7 bases; junction bases not matched to a gene: 7. The CDR3 is made up of 15 amino acids. CDR3 residues: CASSDWVAGFGELFF. For the CDR3, the DNA is TGCGCCAGCAGTGACTGGGTAGCGGGATTCGGGGAGCTGTTTTTT.

The chain recombines TRBV27 with TRBJ2-1, with 14 bases fitting TRBD2. CDR1 is MNHEY, CDR2 SMNVEV, per germline (reference sequence). The CDR3 extends over 15 amino acids. After removal of 4 bases from V and 10 bases from J, the junction contained 6 bases not matched to a gene. Here the CDR3 reads CASSSGTSGRVEQFF. The DNA of the CDR3 is TGTGCCAGCAGTTCCGGGACTAGCGGGAGAGTGGAGCAGTTCTTC.

This chain connects TRBV5-1 to TRBJ2-7; maybe TRBD1 (8 bases). Germline CDR1 and CDR2: SGHRS and YFSETQ. This CDR3 contains 16 residues. Trimming shortened V by 3 bases and J by 1 base, and 17 bases separated the two germline ends. The DNA of the CDR3 is TGCGCCAGCAGCTGGGGGGGACAGGTAATATCCTACGAGCAGTACTTC. Translating gives CASSWGGQVISYEQYF.

CDR3 coding DNA: TGTGCCAGCAGCTTCCTGGTTGGGCAGATAGCGGGAGGCACCTACGAGCAGTACTTC. It translates to CASSFLVGQIAGGTYEQYF. The chain employs TRBV7-9 and TRBJ2-7; TRBD2 aligns across 10 bases. This CDR3 has 19 amino acids. Germline CDR1 SEHNR, CDR2 FQNEAQ (reference sequence). J gave up 2 bases and V 3 bases, and 16 bases lay outside the gene matches.

The J gene is TRBJ2-7, the V gene TRBV4-3; D is tentatively TRBD1 or TRBD2 (5 bases each). Between the trimmed V and J ends, which lost 3 bases and 2 bases, there was a span of 11 bases. From germline, CDR1 is LGHNA and CDR2 YSLEER. This CDR3 has 14 residues. CDR3 region: CASSHRDGTYEQYF. The CDR3 bases are TGCGCCAGCAGCCACCGGGACGGAACCTACGAGCAGTACTTC.

The chain links TRBV14 to TRBJ2-7; possibly TRBD1 for D (6 bases). Germline lookup yields CDR1 SGHDN and CDR2 FVKESK. Trimming cost V 1 base and J 5 bases, with 12 bases left between them. The CDR3 runs to 14 residues. CDR3 DNA: TGTGCCAGCAGCCAAGCCCACAGGGTCCACGAGCAGTACTTC. It translates to CASSQAHRVHEQYF.

The chain recombines TRBV7-9 with TRBJ2-7; D is undetermined. Germline CDR1 is SEHNR and CDR2 is FQNEAQ (reference sequence). The CDR3 sequence is 13 residues long. The V end lost 4 bases, the J end lost 2 bases, and 9 bases lay between the germline ends. CDR3 coding DNA: TGTGCCAGCAGCTCAACAGAGGCCTACGAGCAGTACTTC. Protein product: CASSSTEAYEQYF.

The rearrangement joins TRBV30 to TRBJ2-1; D might be TRBD2 (6 bases). This CDR3 has 13 amino acids. The germline CDR1 and CDR2 sequences are GTSNPN and SVGIG (reference sequence). Trimming removed 4 bases at V and 4 bases at J, with 11 bases between. CDR3: CAWNRGRYNEQFF. DNA for the CDR3: TGTGCCTGGAACAGAGGGAGGTACAATGAGCAGTTCTTC. Supplemented by reference TRBV30 and TRBJ2-1, the full variable domain reads SQTIHQWPATLVQPVGSPLSLECTVEGTSNPNLYWYRQAAGRGLQLLFYSVGIGQISSEVPQNLSASRPQDRQFILSSKKLLLSDSGFYLCAWNRGRYNEQFFGPGTRLTVL.

This chain links TRBV7-7 with TRBJ2-1; D is undetermined. This CDR3 contains 15 residues. The germline V gene encodes CDR1 SSHAT and CDR2 FNYEAQ (reference sequence). Trimming took off 6 bases at V and 1 base at J, with 13 bases between the two ends. The CDR3 region is CASSPAPGSYNEQFF. The CDR3, as DNA: TGTGCCAGCAGTCCCGCGCCCGGATCCTACAATGAGCAGTTCTTC.

The rearrangement joins TRBV4-3 to TRBJ2-7, with 10 positions matching TRBD2. CDR1 LGHNA and CDR2 YSLEER come from the germline V gene. The trim removed 4 bases at V and 5 bases at J, leaving 5 bases unmatched. The CDR3 sequence is 14 residues long. Here the CDR3 DNA reads TGCGCCAGCAGCCCTAGCGGGAGTCCCCACGAGCAGTACTTC. The encoded protein is CASSPSGSPHEQYF.

The chain employs TRBV5-6 and TRBJ1-6; a weak D match, TRBD1 (6 bases). Germline loops: CDR1 SGHDT, CDR2 YYEEEE. V was trimmed by 1 base and J by 13 bases, leaving 18 bases between them. The CDR3 runs to 15 residues. CDR3 sequence (DNA): TGTGCCAGCAGCTTGTCGGGTACAGGGTATCGCCCCCTCCACTTT. This sequence encodes CASSLSGTGYRPLHF.

The CDR3 here is CASGTGGLNTEAFF. The CDR3 coding sequence is TGTGCCAGCGGAACAGGGGGCTTGAACACTGAAGCTTTCTTT. This chain connects TRBV9 to TRBJ1-1; 9 bases are shared with TRBD1. Germline V CDR1 and CDR2: SGDLS, YYNGEE. CDR3 length: 14 amino acids. Germline trimming cut 7 bases from V and 0 bases from J; bases unmatched to any gene: 4. The full variable domain, rest sourced from reference TRBV9 and TRBJ1-1, is DSGVTQTPKHLITATGQRVTLRCSPRSGDLSVYWYQQSLDQGLQFLIQYYNGEERAKGNILERFSAQQFPDLHSELNLSSLELGDSALYFCASGTGGLNTEAFFGQGTRLTVV.

The chain is built from TRBV7-2 and TRBJ2-7, with a possible D match to TRBD1 (6 bases). V lost 0 bases to trimming and J lost 0 bases, with 18 bases between them. The CDR3 length is 18 residues. The germline CDR1 and CDR2 sequences are SGHTA and FQGNSA. The CDR3 protein is CASSLAPWTAFFSYEQYF. The CDR3 region has the DNA TGTGCCAGCAGCTTAGCGCCGTGGACAGCGTTTTTCTCCTACGAGCAGTACTTC.

The chain employs TRBV7-9 and TRBJ2-1; 8 bases agree with TRBD2. The V gene end was trimmed by 5 bases and the J gene end by 8 bases; junction bases not matched to a gene: 5. The length of the CDR3 is 13 residues. Germline assignment: CDR1 SEHNR and CDR2 FQNEAQ (reference sequence). CDR3: CASSDTLADEQFF. The CDR3 DNA reads as TGTGCCAGCAGCGATACACTAGCGGATGAGCAGTTCTTC.

The chain joins TRBV5-4 to TRBJ2-3; D possibly corresponds to TRBD1 (6 bases). The germline V and J ends were trimmed by 0 bases and 5 bases, with 10 bases remaining between them. The CDR3 runs to 14 residues. Germline values: CDR1 SGHNT, CDR2 YYREEE (reference sequence). The CDR3 is CASSLVGAGDTQYF. CDR3 bases: TGTGCCAGCAGCTTGGTGGGGGCAGGAGATACGCAGTATTTT.

This sequence joins TRBV27 and TRBJ2-1, with 9 bases lining up with TRBD1. The CDR3 sequence is 14 residues long. Germline CDR1 and CDR2: MNHEY and SMNVEV (reference sequence). V trimming: 5 bases; J trimming: 4 bases; junction bases outside the gene matches: 3. The CDR3 is CASSIGTGYNEQFF. The CDR3 region has the DNA TGTGCCAGCAGTATAGGGACAGGGTACAATGAGCAGTTCTTC.

The V and J genes are TRBV4-1 and TRBJ2-7, with D tentatively TRBD2 (6 bases). V lost 1 base and J 3 bases, leaving 10 bases between the germline ends. CDR1 and CDR2 from the germline V gene are MGHRA and YSYEKL. The CDR3 extends over 14 amino acids. The CDR3 coding sequence is TGCGCCAGCAGCCAAGGGAGGGTGGGCTACGAGCAGTACTTC. As protein: CASSQGRVGYEQYF.

The chain has TRBV2 and TRBJ2-1; D unresolved. Germline V gives CDR1 SNHLY, CDR2 FYNNEI. The ends were cut back, 6 bases at V and 5 bases at J, with 14 bases in the middle. The CDR3 loop spans 14 amino acids. CDR3 bases: TGTGCCAGCAGACGGAGTGGTCAGAACAATGAGCAGTTCTTC. Its protein product is CASRRSGQNNEQFF.

The V call is TRBV6-5, the J call TRBJ2-7; 13 positions match TRBD2. CDR1 is MNHEY and CDR2 is SVGAGI in the germline V gene. V lost 6 bases, J lost 1 base, and 0 bases stayed unmatched. The CDR3 length is 14 residues. Here the CDR3 DNA reads TGTGCCAGCAGACTAGCGGGAGGGTCCTACGAGCAGTACTTC. Protein product: CASRLAGGSYEQYF.

J is TRBJ2-2 and V is TRBV5-4, with 10 bases lining up with TRBD2. The germline V gene encodes CDR1 SGHNT and CDR2 YYREEE (reference sequence). The ends lost 0 bases at V and 7 bases at J; junction bases unmatched: 9. This CDR3 comprises 17 residues. CDR3 sequence (DNA): TGTGCCAGCAGCTTGGCCCTAGCGGGAGTAGTTGGCGGGGAGCTGTTTTTT. It encodes CASSLALAGVVGGELFF.

V gene TRBV13 combines with J gene TRBJ2-5; TRBD1 aligns across 10 bases. The CDR3 has 14 residues. The trim removed 3 bases at V and 5 bases at J, leaving 3 bases unmatched. Germline V lookup: CDR1 PRHDT, CDR2 FYEKMQ (reference sequence). The CDR3 protein is CASSFPTGGETQYF. The CDR3 nucleotides are TGTGCCAGCAGCTTTCCGACAGGGGGCGAGACCCAGTACTTC.

This rearrangement joins TRBV21-1 to TRBJ2-7; the tabulated D call, TRBD2, remains unverified against the DNA. TRBV21-1 has pseudogene status. The CDR3 covers 17 residues. CDR3 nucleotide sequence: TGTGCCAGCAGCAAAGAAGGAGAAAAGAGAAGCTCCTACGAGCAGTACTTC. Translating gives CASSKEGEKRSSYEQYF.

The chain employs TRBV7-2 and TRBJ1-5, with TRBD1 as a possible D gene (5 bases). Germline CDR1 reads SGHTA; CDR2 reads FQGNSA. Trimming pared 1 base from V and 3 bases from J, leaving 13 bases between. The CDR3 has 16 residues. The DNA of the CDR3 is TGTGCCAGCAGCTTAGGGTGGGACGGAAACAATCAGCCCCAGCATTTT. Translation gives CASSLGWDGNNQPQHF. Complete variable domain (other parts from reference TRBV7-2 and TRBJ1-5): GAGVSQSPSNKVTEKGKDVELRCDPISGHTALYWYRQSLGQGLEFLIYFQGNSAPDKSGLPSDRFSAERTGGSVSTLTIQRTQQEDSAVYLCASSLGWDGNNQPQHFGDGTRLSIL.

The chain carries TRBV19 and TRBJ1-5; D remains ambiguous. Germline CDR1 and CDR2: LNHDA and SQIVND (reference sequence). This CDR3 has 15 residues. The germline V and J ends were trimmed by 3 bases and 0 bases, with 9 bases remaining between them. The CDR3 nucleotides are TGTGCCAGTAGTATGAGTAGTTATAGCAATCAGCCCCAGCATTTT. Encoded protein: CASSMSSYSNQPQHF.

The chain is built from TRBV27 and TRBJ2-1; weak D call: TRBD1 (6 bases). Germline CDR1 reads MNHEY; CDR2 reads SMNVEV (reference sequence). The CDR3 runs 14 residues. V was pared by 1 base and J by 5 bases, with 9 bases between. CDR3 sequence (DNA): TGTGCCAGCAGTTTATGGGCAGGGGACAATGAGCAGTTCTTC. It specifies CASSLWAGDNEQFF.

This chain's CDR3 is CASSSLSGRSYNEQFF. The CDR3 coding sequence is TGTGCCAGCAGTTCTCTTAGCGGGAGATCCTACAATGAGCAGTTCTTC. The chain carries TRBV6-5 and TRBJ2-1; 9 nucleotides agree with TRBD2. Germline V lookup: CDR1 MNHEY, CDR2 SVGAGI. The V and J ends lost 4 bases and 1 base, in that order; junction bases with no gene match: 5. The length of the CDR3 is 16 residues.